These 30 T cell receptor beta chains came from one sample sequenced in a study of blood T cells in healthy people across ages. A J-beta primer mix and a sample-barcoded 5' primer were used in a second PCR of about 6 to 12 cycles. MiXCR was run by TCRdb on the 5' RACE reads, yielding one entry per CDR3 protein. The sample includes hundreds of thousands of distinct CDR3 sequences, 24% of them seen just once. This sample was shared with a second study, whose subject was T cells of mothers and their children.

Sequencing was done on a sample of blood. The receptors stem from a boy younger than 18 in good health.

This clonotype was found once. The chain employs TRBV14 and TRBJ2-1, with D unclear. The ends were cut back, 4 bases at V and 6 bases at J, with 16 bases in the middle. Germline values: CDR1 SGHDN, CDR2 FVKESK. The CDR3 runs to 15 residues. The CDR3 loop reads CASSREEWPANEQFF. As DNA, the CDR3 is TGTGCCAGCAGCCGGGAAGAGTGGCCAGCCAATGAGCAGTTCTTC.

The chain is built from TRBV20-1 and TRBJ1-2, with a tentative D call TRBD1 (5 bases). The CDR3 runs to 13 residues. Germline V CDR1 and CDR2: DFQATT, SNEGSKA (reference sequence). V was cut by 4 bases and J by 1 base, with 10 bases left in between. The CDR3 region is CSATRGYNYGYTF. The CDR3 DNA sequence: TGCAGTGCTACGAGGGGCTATAACTATGGCTACACCTTC.

V usage is TRBV25-1 and J usage is TRBJ2-7, with 8 positions matching TRBD1. The CDR3 has 13 amino acids. Germline V lookup: CDR1 MGHDK, CDR2 SYGVNS. The trim removed 8 bases at V and 4 bases at J, leaving 7 bases unmatched. CDR3 bases: TGTGCCAGCCGCAGGGGGCTAGATTACGAGCAGTACTTC. Its translation: CASRRGLDYEQYF.

The V gene is TRBV7-8, the J gene TRBJ2-3; 9 positions match TRBD2. This CDR3 spans 16 amino acids. After removal of 0 bases from V and 6 bases from J, the junction contained 7 bases not matched to a gene. The germline V gene has CDR1 SGHVS and CDR2 FQNEAQ. The CDR3 bases are TGTGCCAGCAGCTTAGCATCGGCGGGAGGGTCGGATACGCAGTATTTT. Its translation: CASSLASAGGSDTQYF.

The V gene is TRBV24-1, the J gene TRBJ2-7, with no clear D. The V and J ends lost 4 bases and 6 bases respectively, with 12 bases between them. The CDR3 sequence is 13 residues long. CDR1 and CDR2 (germline): KGHDR, SFDVKD. DNA for the CDR3: TGTGCCACCAGTGACGCTACCCCGACCGAGCAGTACTTC. Encoded protein: CATSDATPTEQYF.

The chain joins TRBV4-3 to TRBJ2-5; D call uncertain. The J call may be in error: the DNA end matches TRBJ2-7 better. The V gene's germline CDR1 is LGHNA and CDR2 YSLEER. This CDR3 region has 15 residues. CDR3 DNA sequence: TGCGCCAGCAGCCAATATAGTGTTGGGGCCTACGAGCAGTACTTC. Residues: CASSQYSVGAYEQYF.

This clonotype has more than one count but fewer than ten. The rearrangement links TRBV28 to TRBJ2-3, with D perhaps matching TRBD1 (7 bases). Germline V lookup: CDR1 MDHEN, CDR2 SYDVKM. V shed 9 bases and J shed 5 bases, with 18 bases lying between them. This CDR3 spans 14 amino acids. Here the CDR3 DNA reads TGTGCCAGTCGGCAGGGGGGCGCACGAGATACGCAGTATTTT. Residues: CASRQGGARDTQYF.

The chain is built from TRBV7-8 and TRBJ2-5; TRBD2 matches 12 bases. With the DNA end fitting TRBJ2-1 better, the J assignment may be wrong. Germline CDR1 is SGHVS and CDR2 is FQNEAQ. The length of the CDR3 is 16 residues. CDR3 bases: TGTGCCAGCAGCTTAGTTCGCCTAGCGGGAGGGGATGAGCAGTTCTTC. This codes for CASSLVRLAGGDEQFF.

This clonotype was counted only a few times. The chain joins TRBV27 to TRBJ2-5; D unresolved. The germline V gene has CDR1 MNHEY and CDR2 SMNVEV (reference sequence). Trimming pared 3 bases from V and 1 base from J, leaving 9 bases between. The CDR3 is made up of 14 amino acids. The CDR3 is CASSLGASQETQYF. The CDR3 nucleotides are TGTGCCAGCAGTTTGGGTGCTTCCCAAGAGACCCAGTACTTC.

The V gene is TRBV19, the J gene TRBJ1-2, with D perhaps TRBD1 (6 bases). V dropped 4 bases and J dropped 8 bases, with 14 bases sitting between them. The CDR3 consists of 13 residues. Germline V lookup: CDR1 LNHDA, CDR2 SQIVND (reference sequence). CDR3 in amino acids: CASSTGAAYGYTF. CDR3 nucleotide sequence: TGTGCCAGTAGTACGGGGGCGGCGTACGGCTACACCTTC.

V usage is TRBV12-3 or TRBV12-4 and J usage is TRBJ2-5; 10 bases map to TRBD1. The ends lost 5 bases at V and 7 bases at J; junction bases unmatched: 13. The length of the CDR3 is 16 residues. This chain's CDR3 is CASSPIGTGVRGTQYF. The CDR3 coding sequence is TGTGCCAGCAGTCCAATAGGGACAGGGGTCCGGGGGACCCAGTACTTC.

The chain is built from TRBV5-1 and TRBJ2-3, with TRBD2 identical over 7 bases. The CDR3 has 16 residues. Germline CDR1 SGHRS, CDR2 YFSETQ. The V segment lost 4 bases and the J segment 4 bases; nucleotides outside the gene matches: 12. CDR3 protein: CASSGGTTLGADTQYF. CDR3 in DNA: TGCGCCAGCAGCGGCGGGACTACCCTTGGAGCAGATACGCAGTATTTT.

The chain carries TRBV9 and TRBJ1-2; the D gene is possibly TRBD1 (6 bases). The germline CDR1 and CDR2 sequences are SGDLS and YYNGEE. Trimming removed 2 bases at V and 4 bases at J, with 12 bases between. The CDR3 covers 14 residues. The CDR3 region is CASSVAGAAYGYTF. The CDR3 region has the DNA TGTGCCAGCAGCGTGGCAGGGGCCGCCTATGGCTACACCTTC.

The chain employs TRBV3-1 and TRBJ1-6; weak D call: TRBD1 (5 bases). The ends were cut back, 1 base at V and 11 bases at J, with 6 bases in the middle. The CDR3 is 12 residues long. CDR1 LGHDT and CDR2 YNNKEL come from the germline V gene (reference sequence). As DNA, the CDR3 is TGTGCCAGCAGCCAAGGGACAACACCCCTCCACTTT. Protein: CASSQGTTPLHF.

This clonotype was found a few times. V usage is TRBV7-2 and J usage is TRBJ1-4, with 7 positions matching TRBD1. The trim removed 3 bases at V and 4 bases at J, leaving 5 bases unmatched. The germline CDR1 and CDR2 sequences are SGHTA and FQGNSA. The CDR3 extends over 15 amino acids. In nucleotides, the CDR3 is TGTGCCAGCAGCTTGCAGGGGGGCGGTAATGAAAAACTGTTTTTT. It encodes CASSLQGGGNEKLFF.

This sequence joins TRBV7-2 and TRBJ1-4; no clear D. The CDR3 is 13 residues long. From germline, CDR1 is SGHTA and CDR2 FQGNSA. V lost 5 bases to trimming and J lost 7 bases, with 11 bases between them. CDR3 DNA sequence: TGTGCCAGCAGCCGAGTGGCCGGTGAAAAACTGTTTTTT. This translates into CASSRVAGEKLFF.

The chain recombines TRBV7-2 with TRBJ1-5; unclear D gene. Germline CDR1 SGHTA, CDR2 FQGNSA. The CDR3 length is 14 residues. Trimming pared 5 bases from V and 1 base from J, leaving 9 bases between. CDR3 residues: CASSTPYSNQPQHF. CDR3 nucleotides: TGTGCCAGCAGCACCCCCTACAGCAATCAGCCCCAGCATTTT.

The chain is built from TRBV7-8 and TRBJ2-7; TRBD1 agrees at 8 bases. The junction had 8 bases not matched to a gene; V was cut back by 4 bases and J by 3 bases. Germline V gene sequence: CDR1 SGHVS, CDR2 FQNEAQ. This CDR3 is built from 15 residues. CDR3 nucleotides: TGTGCCAGCAGCTCAAGACAGGGGATACACTACGAGCAGTACTTC. Its translation: CASSSRQGIHYEQYF.

In its sample, this clonotype was seen a few times. This chain links TRBV6-5 with TRBJ2-4, with no clear D. The CDR3 contains 11 residues. With 4 bases removed from V and 9 bases from J, the gap between germline ends came to 7 bases. Germline V gene sequence: CDR1 MNHEY, CDR2 SVGAGI. The CDR3: CASSSRGIQYF. The CDR3 region has the DNA TGTGCCAGCAGTTCCCGTGGCATTCAGTACTTC.

The rearrangement links TRBV28 to TRBJ1-3; D gene unclear. V was shortened by 5 bases and J by 0 bases, with 11 bases between the two germline ends. The germline CDR1 and CDR2 sequences are MDHEN and SYDVKM. The CDR3 has 15 residues. DNA of the CDR3: TGTGCCAGCAGTCCCCCAAGGTCCTCTGGAAACACCATATATTTT. It yields the protein CASSPPRSSGNTIYF.

The chain couples TRBV29-1 to TRBJ2-7, with D unresolved. Trimming stripped 7 bases from V and 7 bases from J, with 20 bases between. This CDR3 contains 13 residues. Germline lookup yields CDR1 SQVTM and CDR2 ANQGSEA. DNA of the CDR3: TGCAGCGCAACCAACCGGGTCCCCGGGGAGCAGTACTTC. This codes for CSATNRVPGEQYF.

The chain carries TRBV4-3 and TRBJ2-5; possibly TRBD2 for D (5 bases). CDR3 length: 15 residues. V lost 0 bases and J 1 base, leaving 9 bases between the germline ends. CDR1 is LGHNA, CDR2 YSLEER, per germline. CDR3 residues: CASSQEAGIQETQYF. The CDR3 bases are TGCGCCAGCAGCCAAGAAGCCGGGATCCAAGAGACCCAGTACTTC.

The chain is built from TRBV11-1 and TRBJ1-1, with TRBD1 identical over 9 bases. CDR1 and CDR2 from the germline V gene are SGHAT and FQDESV (reference sequence). The V segment lost 6 bases and the J segment 4 bases; nucleotides outside the gene matches: 12. The CDR3 runs 16 residues. CDR3 sequence (DNA): TGTGCCAGCAGTAATATGCCGGGACAGGGCCGCACTGAAGCTTTCTTT. It translates to CASSNMPGQGRTEAFF. The full variable domain, its missing parts supplied by reference TRBV11-1 and TRBJ1-1, is EAEVAQSPRYKITEKSQAVAFWCDPISGHATLYWYRQILGQGPELLVQFQDESVVDDSQLPKDRFSAERLKGVDSTLKIQPAELGDSAMYLCASSNMPGQGRTEAFFGQGTRLTVV.

This clonotype was seen a handful of times. CDR3 nucleotide sequence: TGTGCCAGCAGCGACGGGACAGGGGGCGAGCAGTACTTC. Translated, it gives CASSDGTGGEQYF. The chain is built from TRBV21-1 and TRBJ2-7; the table gives TRBD1 as D, unverified against the DNA. TRBV21-1 is marked as a pseudogene. The CDR3 is made up of 13 amino acids.

This clonotype was seen more than once but under ten times. The rearrangement links TRBV27 to TRBJ2-5; D possibly corresponds to TRBD2 (5 bases). V was cut by 4 bases and J by 2 bases, with 11 bases left in between. CDR3 size: 14 residues. The germline gives CDR1 MNHEY, CDR2 SMNVEV (reference sequence). CDR3 sequence (DNA): TGTGCCAGCAGTTCCCGACTATATCAAGAGACCCAGTACTTC. Its protein is CASSSRLYQETQYF.

This clonotype came up a few times. Germline is not matched at one junction end, which may reflect a read error. CDR3 nucleotide sequence: TGTGTCAGCGCGTCGGGACTCGACTACGAGCAGTACTTC. It yields the protein CVSASGLDYEQYF. This rearrangement joins TRBV6-5 to TRBJ2-7; tentative D call: TRBD2 (6 bases). CDR1 is MNHEY, CDR2 SVGAGI, per germline. This CDR3 region has 13 residues.

J is TRBJ2-7 and V is TRBV29-1; tentative D call: TRBD2 (6 bases). The CDR3 consists of 14 residues. Germline V gene sequence: CDR1 SQVTM, CDR2 ANQGSEA. V lost 0 bases and J lost 2, with 11 bases in between. The CDR3 spells CSVEDPGLPYEQYF. The CDR3 bases are TGCAGCGTTGAAGATCCGGGACTTCCCTACGAGCAGTACTTC.

A few counts support this clonotype. The genes are TRBV20-1 and TRBJ2-7, with TRBD1 matching 9 bases. The CDR3 has 13 amino acids. The trim removed 2 bases at V and 13 bases at J, leaving 12 bases unmatched. The germline V gene encodes CDR1 DFQATT and CDR2 SNEGSKA (reference sequence). CDR3 protein: CSARWGWGQGLYF. CDR3 in DNA: TGCAGTGCTAGATGGGGTTGGGGACAGGGTCTTTACTTC.

This clonotype appeared many times. The CDR3 nucleotides read TGTGCCAGCAGCTTGCGTCAATCTCCCGACAGGGCGAAAGAAGAGACCCAGTACTTC. Its translation: CASSLRQSPDRAKEETQYF. V gene TRBV5-5 combines with J gene TRBJ2-5, with 7 bases matching TRBD1. This CDR3 is 19 amino acids long. V was clipped by 1 base and J by 3 bases; unmatched bases: 18. The germline CDR1 and CDR2 sequences are SGHKS and YYEKEE (reference sequence). Together with reference TRBV5-5 and TRBJ2-5, the CDR3 gives the full variable domain: DAGVTQSPTHLIKTRGQQVTLRCSPISGHKSVSWYQQVLGQGPQFIFQYYEKEERGRGNFPDRFSARQFPNYSSELNVNALLLGDSALYLCASSLRQSPDRAKEETQYFGPGTRLLVL.

CDR3 nucleotide sequence: TGTGCCAGCAGCTTCACCCGCGGGAGGTCCCCAGATACGCAGTATTTT. Residues: CASSFTRGRSPDTQYF. The chain has TRBV7-8 and TRBJ2-3; 8 nucleotides agree with TRBD2. The CDR3 extends over 16 amino acids. The ends lost 3 bases at V and 4 bases at J; junction bases unmatched: 9. CDR1 SGHVS and CDR2 FQNEAQ come from the germline V gene.